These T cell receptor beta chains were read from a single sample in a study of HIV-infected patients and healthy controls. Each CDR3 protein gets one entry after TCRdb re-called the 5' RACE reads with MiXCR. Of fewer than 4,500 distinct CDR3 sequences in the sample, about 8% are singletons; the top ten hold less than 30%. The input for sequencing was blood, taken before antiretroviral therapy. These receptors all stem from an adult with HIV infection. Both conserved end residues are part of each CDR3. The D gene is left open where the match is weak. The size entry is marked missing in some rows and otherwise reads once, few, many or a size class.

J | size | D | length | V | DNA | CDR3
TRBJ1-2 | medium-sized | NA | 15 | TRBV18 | TGTGCCAGCTCACCACCTATTAGGGGGTTTTATGGCTACACCTTC | CASSPPIRGFYGYTF
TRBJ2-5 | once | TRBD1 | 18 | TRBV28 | TGTGCCAGCAGTTTCCAGACCTTCAGGGGGCGCCCCCAAGAGACCCAGTACTTC | CASSFQTFRGRPQETQYF
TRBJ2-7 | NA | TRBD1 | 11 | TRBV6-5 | TGTGCCAGCAGGACAGGGGCCGAGCAGTACTTC | CASRTGAEQYF
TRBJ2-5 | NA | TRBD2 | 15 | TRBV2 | TGTGCCAGCAGCGCCGGGACTAGCGGGGGGCCAGCCCAGTACTTC | CASSAGTSGGPAQYF
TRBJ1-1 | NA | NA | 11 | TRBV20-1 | TGCAGTGCGGACGCCAGTTTTGAAGCTTTCTTT | CSADASFEAFF
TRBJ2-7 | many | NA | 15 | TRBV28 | TGTGCCAGCAGTTTCGGGTGGGGGCAGGCCTACGAGCAGTACTTC | CASSFGWGQAYEQYF
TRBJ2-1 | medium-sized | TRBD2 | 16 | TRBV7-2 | TGTGCCAGCAGCTGGTCTGGCGGGGGGACTAACAATGAGCAGTTCTTC | CASSWSGGGTNNEQFF
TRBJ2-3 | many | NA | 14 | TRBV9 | TGTGCCAGCAGCGCGGTCCATAGCACAGATACGCAGTATTTT | CASSAVHSTDTQYF
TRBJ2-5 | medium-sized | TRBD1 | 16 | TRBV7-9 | TGTGCCAGCAGCTTATCGTCAGGGGGTTACCAAGAGACCCAGTACTTC | CASSLSSGGYQETQYF
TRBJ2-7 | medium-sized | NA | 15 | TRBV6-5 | TGTGCCAGCAGTCGCGCCTCAGAGTTCCCCTCCGAGCAGTACTTC | CASSRASEFPSEQYF
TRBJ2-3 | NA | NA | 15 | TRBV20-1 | TGCAGTGCAGGGAGACCGGACAGCCTCACAGATACGCAGTATTTT | CSAGRPDSLTDTQYF
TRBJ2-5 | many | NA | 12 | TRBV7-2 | TGTGCCAGCAGCACCTTCATAGAGACCCAGTACTTC | CASSTFIETQYF
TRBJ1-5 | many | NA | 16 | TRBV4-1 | TGCGCCAGCAGCCCAAACATAAACAGGGCCCCCCAGCCCCAGCATTTT | CASSPNINRAPQPQHF
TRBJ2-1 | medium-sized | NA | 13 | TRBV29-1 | TGCAGCACACAAGGGGGCGGGGGGAATGAGCAGTTCTTC | CSTQGGGGNEQFF
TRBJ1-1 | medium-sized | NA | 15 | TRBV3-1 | TGTGCCAGCAGCCCGGACAGCCTTTCGAACACTGAAGCTTTCTTT | CASSPDSLSNTEAFF
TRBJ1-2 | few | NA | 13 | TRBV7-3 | TGTGCCAGCAGCTTTTCAGCTAACTATGGCTACACCTTC | CASSFSANYGYTF
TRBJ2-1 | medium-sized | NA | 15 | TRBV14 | TGTGCCAGCAGCCCGGCGGACTCCTCCTACAATGAGCAGTTCTTC | CASSPADSSYNEQFF
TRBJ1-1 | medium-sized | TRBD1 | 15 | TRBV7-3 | TGTGCCAGCAACCGGAGGACAGGGGGGAACACTGAAGCTTTCTTT | CASNRRTGGNTEAFF
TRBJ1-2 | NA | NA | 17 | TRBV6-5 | TGTGCCAGCAGATGGGTCGGGGGGGGCCTCGGGGACTATGGCTACACCTTC | CASRWVGGGLGDYGYTF
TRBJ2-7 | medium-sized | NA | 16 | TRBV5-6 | TGTGCCAGCAGCTTGTCGGGGGCAGGGCCCCCCTACGAGCAGTACTTC | CASSLSGAGPPYEQYF
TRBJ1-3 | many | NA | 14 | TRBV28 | TGTGCCAGCAGGCCCTCGATCTCTGGAAACACCATATATTTT | CASRPSISGNTIYF
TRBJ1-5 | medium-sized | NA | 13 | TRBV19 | TGTGCCAGTAGTCTGGGCAACAATCAGCCCCAGCATTTT | CASSLGNNQPQHF
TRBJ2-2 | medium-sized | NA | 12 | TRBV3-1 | TGTGCCAGCAGCCCCTCTGCCGGGGAGCTGTTTTTT | CASSPSAGELFF
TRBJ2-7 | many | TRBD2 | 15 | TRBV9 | TGTGCCAGCAGCCCGGGACTAGCGAGCTCCTACGAGCAGTACTTC | CASSPGLASSYEQYF
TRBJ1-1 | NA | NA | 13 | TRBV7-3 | TGTGCCAGCAGCTCGGGGGCAGCCACTGAAGCTTTCTTT | CASSSGAATEAFF
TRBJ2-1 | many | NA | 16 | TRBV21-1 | TGTGCCAGCAGCAAACTGCCGGGACCTTTGTCCCATGAGCAGTTCTTC | CASSKLPGPLSHEQFF
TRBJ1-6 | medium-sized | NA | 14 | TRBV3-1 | TGTGCCAGCATGAGCGGTCCCGGTAATTCACCCCTCCACTTT | CASMSGPGNSPLHF
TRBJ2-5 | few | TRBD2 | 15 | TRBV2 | TGTGCCAGCAGTGAACAGGGACTAGCGGAAGAGACCCAGTACTTC | CASSEQGLAEETQYF
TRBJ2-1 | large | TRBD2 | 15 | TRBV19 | TGTGCCAGTAGTATAGTGAGCGGGGCCTACAATGAGCAGTTCTTC | CASSIVSGAYNEQFF
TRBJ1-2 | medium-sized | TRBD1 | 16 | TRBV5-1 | TGCGCCAGCAGCTTGGGAACGGGACAGGGCAACTATGGCTACACCTTC | CASSLGTGQGNYGYTF
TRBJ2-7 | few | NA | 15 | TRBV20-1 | TGCAGTGCTAGAGATGGGTCGGTAGCCACCTACGAGCAGTACTTC | CSARDGSVATYEQYF
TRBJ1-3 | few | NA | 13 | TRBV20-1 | TGCAGTGCTCGAAGGGGCTCTGGAAACACCATATATTTT | CSARRGSGNTIYF
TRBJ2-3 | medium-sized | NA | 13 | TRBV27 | TGTGCCAGCCGAGGGGGAGGCGGAGATACGCAGTATTTT | CASRGGGGDTQYF
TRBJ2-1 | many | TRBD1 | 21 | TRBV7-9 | TGTGCCAGCAGCTTATTTTTCCCACCCGATCGACCGGGACAGGGTTACAATGAGCAGTTCTTC | CASSLFFPPDRPGQGYNEQFF
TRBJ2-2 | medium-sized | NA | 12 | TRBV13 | TGTGCCAGCAGCTTAGGAGGCGGGGAGCTGTTTTTT | CASSLGGGELFF
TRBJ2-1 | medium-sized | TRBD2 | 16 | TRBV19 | TGTGCCAGTAGTATATGGGCTAGCGGGAGTGGGAATGAGCAGTTCTTC | CASSIWASGSGNEQFF